This T cell receptor (beta chain) was recovered during a study of T cell responses to AZD1222 COVID-19 vaccine (dated by TCRdb to about 2021). With respect to the entire study: A total of about 230 trial participants underwent TCR sequencing, of whom around 200 received two doses of AZD1222 and about 25 received two doses of the MenACWY control vaccine. Trial participants were enrolled by age into 18-55, 56-69 and 70-plus year subgroups, with 148, 28 and 57 TCR-sequenced participants respectively. Beyond this particular receptor, the publication reports: Participants were mostly white British and included more females than males, and it was suggested by the authors that clonal diversity may have been underestimated. After two AZD1222 doses, both the breadth and the depth of spike-specific TCRs were significantly higher than at day 0 and than in MenACWY recipients. Conclusions about previously exposed vaccinees are limited because only five to seven AZD1222 recipients were SARS-CoV-2 seropositive at baseline. The vaccine-associated CD4 TCRs covered the entire spike protein, and the dominant responses fell in regions 160-218 and 743-854. The 56-69-year group was small, and its depth increase did not reach significance, likely because of low power. Because no day 14 peak-response samples were available, repertoires were characterized only after the peak T cell response. Nearly half of unique spike-specific TCRs reportedly recognized epitopes outside regions mutated in the B.1.351 and B.1.1.7 variants.

Points on this clone: Its antigen is currently not known. No clone much larger than this one lies a single base away; base qualities are absent.

The time point label on this specimen signifies: sample from adult after SARS-CoV-2 infection, after symptom onset. A couple of convalescent COVID-19 patients, sampled after symptom onset from adults with prior SARS-CoV-2 infection, were also TCR-sequenced for comparison. V is cut by 2 bases and J by 0 bases, and the space between the germline ends is 8 bases. Per the germline V gene, ENHRY is the CDR1 and SYGVKD is the CDR2. Its CDR3 holds 15 amino acids, cysteine through phenylalanine. Only the CDR3 DNA stays, 45 bases, in frame from base 1. The CDR3 regions of human TCRbeta chains were subjected to immunosequencing. Per the source publication's procedure: Repertoire TCRs were matched against a reference library of SARS-CoV-2-specific TCRs generated with the MIRA antigen-specificity platform. Breadth was defined as the fraction of unique TCRs that were SARS-CoV-2-associated. Depth was defined as the fraction of total T cells that were SARS-CoV-2-associated. Using the MIRA data, each spike-specific TCR was mapped to the spike region that the TCR reacts to and placed in a CD4 or CD8 class. Log10-transformed breadth and depth values were compared by one-way ANOVA with Sidak's multiple comparisons tests. Held by TCRdb, this immuneACCESS table contains in-frame sequences only and omits some clones. Under half of the omission traces to an unresolved V gene where checked; the cause of the rest is unknown. That table is the source of V, J and clone size, and D and trimming were worked out from the DNA. The sample includes roughly 150,000 clones, with approximately 91% observed a single time. Over 6% of the sample belongs to the ten largest clones.

The rearranged chain carries TRBV10-3 and TRBJ2-1; the D gene is tentatively TRBD1 or TRBD2, each matching 5 bases. This clonotype was sampled from an adult who had recovered from COVID-19. The material was peripheral blood, obtained after recovery from COVID-19. This receptor has the CDR3 CAISELGDSYNEQFF. The DNA sequence is TGTGCCATCAGTGAGCTGGGGGACTCCTACAATGAGCAGTTCTTC.